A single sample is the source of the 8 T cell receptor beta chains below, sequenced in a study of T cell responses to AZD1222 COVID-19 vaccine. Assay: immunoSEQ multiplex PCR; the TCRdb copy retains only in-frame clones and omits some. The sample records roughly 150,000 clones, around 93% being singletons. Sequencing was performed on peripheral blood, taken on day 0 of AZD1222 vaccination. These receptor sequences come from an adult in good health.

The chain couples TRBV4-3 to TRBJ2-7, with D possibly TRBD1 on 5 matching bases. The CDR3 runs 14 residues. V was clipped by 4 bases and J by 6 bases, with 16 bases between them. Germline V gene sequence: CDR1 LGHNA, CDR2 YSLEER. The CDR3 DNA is TGCGCCAGCAGCCCAAGAGCGTCAGGGCTCGAGCAGTACTTC. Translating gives CASSPRASGLEQYF.

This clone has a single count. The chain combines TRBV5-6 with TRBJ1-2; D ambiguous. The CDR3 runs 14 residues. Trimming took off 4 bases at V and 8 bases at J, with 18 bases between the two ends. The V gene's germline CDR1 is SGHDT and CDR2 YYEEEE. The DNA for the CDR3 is TGTGCCAGCAGCCTAGTTTGGGCGGCGGGAGGCTACACCTTC. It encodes CASSLVWAAGGYTF.

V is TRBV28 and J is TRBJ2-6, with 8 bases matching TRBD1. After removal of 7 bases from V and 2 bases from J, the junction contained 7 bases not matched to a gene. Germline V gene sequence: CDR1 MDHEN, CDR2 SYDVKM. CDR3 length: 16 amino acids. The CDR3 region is CASIGQGGTGANVLTF. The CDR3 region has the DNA TGTGCCAGCATTGGACAGGGCGGGACTGGGGCCAACGTCCTGACTTTC.

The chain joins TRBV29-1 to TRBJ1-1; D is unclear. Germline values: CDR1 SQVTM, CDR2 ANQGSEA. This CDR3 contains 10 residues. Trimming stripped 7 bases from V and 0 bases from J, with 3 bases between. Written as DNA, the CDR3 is TGCAGCGCTATGAACACTGAAGCTTTCTTT. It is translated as CSAMNTEAFF. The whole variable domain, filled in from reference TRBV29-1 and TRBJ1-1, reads SAVISQKPSRDICQRGTSLTIQCQVDSQVTMMFWYRQQPGQSLTLIATANQGSEATYESGFVIDKFPISRPNLTFSTLTVSNMSPEDSSIYLCSAMNTEAFFGQGTRLTVV.

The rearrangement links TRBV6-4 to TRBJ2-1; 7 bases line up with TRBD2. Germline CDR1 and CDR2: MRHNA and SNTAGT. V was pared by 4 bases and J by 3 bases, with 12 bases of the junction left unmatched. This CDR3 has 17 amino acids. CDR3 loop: CASSATPGLADYNEQFF. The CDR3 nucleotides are TGTGCCAGCAGTGCCACACCCGGGCTAGCGGACTACAATGAGCAGTTCTTC.

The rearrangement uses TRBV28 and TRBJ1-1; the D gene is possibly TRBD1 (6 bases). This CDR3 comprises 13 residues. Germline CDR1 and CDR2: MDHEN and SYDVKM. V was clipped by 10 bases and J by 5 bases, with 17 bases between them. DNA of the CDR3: TGTGCCACTACAGGGTCTTTGGGGACTGAAGCTTTCTTT. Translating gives CATTGSLGTEAFF.

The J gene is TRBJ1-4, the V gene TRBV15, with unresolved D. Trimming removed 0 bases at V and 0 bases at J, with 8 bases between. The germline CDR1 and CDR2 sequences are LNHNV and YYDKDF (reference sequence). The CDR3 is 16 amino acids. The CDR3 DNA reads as TGTGCCACCAGCAGAGATTCTGGGGCAACTAATGAAAAACTGTTTTTT. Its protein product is CATSRDSGATNEKLFF.

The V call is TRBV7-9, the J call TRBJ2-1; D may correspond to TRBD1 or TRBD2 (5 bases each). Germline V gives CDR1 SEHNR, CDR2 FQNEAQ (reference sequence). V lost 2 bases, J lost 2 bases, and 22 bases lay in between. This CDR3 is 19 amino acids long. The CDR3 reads CASSLRSSFLSRAYNEQFF. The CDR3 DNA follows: TGTGCCAGCAGCTTACGATCTAGCTTTCTATCCAGGGCCTACAATGAGCAGTTCTTC.